This T cell receptor beta chain was documented in a study of blood T cell repertoires in COVID-19. The germline V gene has CDR1 MNHEY and CDR2 SVGAGI. With 2 bases removed from V and 2 bases from J, the gap between germline ends came to 12 bases. The CDR3 is made up of 15 amino acids. Assay: immunoSEQ multiplex PCR; the TCRdb copy retains only in-frame clones and omits some. This table holds approximately 240,000 clones, roughly 86% found once. Sequenced input: peripheral blood. The V and J genes are TRBV6-5 and TRBJ1-2, with D perhaps TRBD1 (6 bases). The receptor was derived from a man over 45 with acute or convalescent COVID-19. The CDR3 DNA is TGTGCCAGCAGTTACGACGGGACACCAAACTATGGCTACACCTTC. This codes for CASSYDGTPNYGYTF.